Presented here are 29 T cell receptor beta chains from one specimen sequenced in a study of control samples from healthy donors and cancer patients. Assay: immunoSEQ multiplex PCR; the TCRdb copy retains only in-frame clones and omits some. Of about 130,000 clones detected, approximately 90% appear once; the ten largest clones hold approximately 2.2%. Sequenced: blood. All receptors come from a woman in her fifties or sixties in good health.

This clone was seen just once. This chain joins TRBV9 and TRBJ1-5; TRBD1 might be the D (5 bases). CDR3 length: 15 amino acids. The ends were cut back, 7 bases at V and 5 bases at J, with 19 bases in the middle. Germline V CDR1 and CDR2: SGDLS, YYNGEE. DNA of the CDR3: TGTGCCAGCGGCCCTGGGGGTAGGGGAGATCAGCCCCAGCATTTT. It translates to CASGPGGRGDQPQHF.

The chain employs TRBV2 and TRBJ2-1; 10 nucleotides align to TRBD2. CDR1 and CDR2 from the germline V gene are SNHLY and FYNNEI. CDR3 length equals 16 residues. V dropped 6 bases and J dropped 9; count of bases not matched to a gene: 14. Here the CDR3 reads CASSRRASGRGSEQFF. The CDR3, as DNA: TGTGCCAGCAGCCGAAGGGCTAGCGGGAGAGGTAGTGAGCAGTTCTTC.

The rearrangement joins TRBV5-1 to TRBJ2-1, with 11 bases that match TRBD2. The trim removed 3 bases at V and 0 bases at J, leaving 2 bases unmatched. This CDR3 region has 16 residues. Germline V gene data show CDR1 as SGHRS and CDR2 as YFSETQ. CDR3 region: CASSSTSGSSYNEQFF. CDR3 DNA sequence: TGCGCCAGCAGCTCAACTAGCGGGAGCTCCTACAATGAGCAGTTCTTC.

Concerning this clone itself: The sample has other DNA sequences that encode this CDR3 too. The genes are TRBV28 and TRBJ1-6, with D unresolved. This CDR3 is 13 amino acids long. Looked up from germline, CDR1 is MDHEN and CDR2 is SYDVKM. V was trimmed by 2 bases and J by 7 bases, leaving 6 bases between them. The CDR3 sequence is CASSLLQNSPLHF. Written as DNA, the CDR3 is TGTGCCAGCAGTTTACTCCAGAATTCACCCCTCCACTTT.

This sequence joins TRBV3-1 (or the pseudogene TRBV3-2) and TRBJ2-7; 7 bases fit TRBD2. The germline CDR1 and CDR2 sequences are LGHDT and YNNKEL (reference sequence). With V trimmed by 3 bases and J by 6 bases, 5 bases remained unmatched. The CDR3 covers 13 residues. The CDR3 DNA sequence: TGTGCCAGCAGCCAGCCCGGGACTACCGAGCAGTACTTC. Translation gives CASSQPGTTEQYF.

The chain joins TRBV19 to TRBJ1-2; 11 bases are shared with TRBD1. The trim removed 5 bases at V and 8 bases at J, leaving 10 bases unmatched. Per germline, CDR1 LNHDA and CDR2 SQIVND (reference sequence). The CDR3 is 15 residues long. The CDR3 protein is CASSPRTGGVPGYTF. In DNA form, the CDR3 reads TGTGCCAGTAGTCCGCGGACAGGGGGCGTCCCGGGCTACACCTTC.

CDR3 coding DNA: TGTGCCAGCAGTGAATCGGGACTAGCGGGAGACGAGCAGTACTTC. It is translated as CASSESGLAGDEQYF. The chain combines TRBV2 with TRBJ2-7; 14 nucleotides line up with TRBD2. Looked up from germline, CDR1 is SNHLY and CDR2 is FYNNEI. The V and J ends lost 2 bases and 5 bases, in that order; junction bases with no gene match: 2. The CDR3 runs 15 residues.

This clone was counted once. This sequence joins TRBV5-1 and TRBJ2-3; D unresolved. The V gene lost 5 bases and the J gene lost 2 bases, with 15 bases spanning the gap. In germline, CDR1 is SGHRS, CDR2 YFSETQ. This CDR3 spans 15 amino acids. DNA of the CDR3: TGCGCCAGCAGACTTGTGGGTTGGGCCACAGATACGCAGTATTTT. It yields the protein CASRLVGWATDTQYF.

The chain has TRBV5-6 and TRBJ2-1, with a possible D match to TRBD1 (6 bases). V lost 2 bases, J lost 0 bases, and 9 bases lay in between. Germline V gene lookup returns CDR1 SGHDT and CDR2 YYEEEE. CDR3 length equals 15 residues. The CDR3 sequence is CASSLEGGSYNEQFF. DNA of the CDR3: TGTGCCAGCAGCTTAGAAGGGGGCTCCTACAATGAGCAGTTCTTC.

The chain couples TRBV29-1 to TRBJ1-1; D is uncertain. The CDR3 has 13 residues. Per germline, CDR1 SQVTM and CDR2 ANQGSEA. V was pared by 6 bases and J by 6 bases, with 17 bases between. The CDR3 region is CSVLPWVGSEAFF. The CDR3 DNA follows: TGCAGCGTCCTCCCATGGGTTGGCTCTGAAGCTTTCTTT. Filled out from reference TRBV29-1 and TRBJ1-1, the complete variable domain reads SAVISQKPSRDICQRGTSLTIQCQVDSQVTMMFWYRQQPGQSLTLIATANQGSEATYESGFVIDKFPISRPNLTFSTLTVSNMSPEDSSIYLCSVLPWVGSEAFFGQGTRLTVV.

The CDR3: CASSDEVLAGADTQYF. The CDR3, as DNA: TGTGCCAGCAGCGACGAGGTACTAGCCGGCGCAGATACGCAGTATTTT. This chain uses TRBV3-1 (or the pseudogene TRBV3-2) with TRBJ2-3; D may be TRBD2 (6 bases). The V and J ends lost 5 bases and 4 bases respectively, with 19 bases between them. The CDR3 is 16 residues long. CDR1 and CDR2 from the germline V gene are LGHDT and YNNKEL (reference sequence).

The chain is built from TRBV7-2 and TRBJ2-2; TRBD2 matches at 7 bases. The CDR3 contains 17 residues. CDR1 and CDR2 from the germline V gene are SGHTA and FQGNSA. V was pared by 5 bases and J by 0 bases, with 9 bases of the junction left unmatched. CDR3 DNA sequence: TGTGCCAGCAGCCTCACCCCTAGCGGAACGAACACCGGGGAGCTGTTTTTT. Translation gives CASSLTPSGTNTGELFF.

The chain combines TRBV5-1 with TRBJ2-7; 9 nucleotides line up with TRBD2. CDR3 length: 14 residues. Germline CDR1 is SGHRS and CDR2 is YFSETQ. J lost 4 bases, V lost 3 bases, and 5 bases had no gene match. In DNA, the CDR3 is TGCGCCAGCAGCTCGGGCGCGGGGGGGTACGAGCAGTACTTC. Its protein is CASSSGAGGYEQYF.

The chain recombines TRBV5-1 with TRBJ2-2; TRBD2 agrees at 10 bases. Unmatched junction bases numbered 9, after V lost 0 bases and J lost 1 base. This CDR3 is 19 amino acids long. The V gene's germline CDR1 is SGHRS and CDR2 YFSETQ. The CDR3 region is CASSLGVLAGTGNTGELFF. CDR3 sequence (DNA): TGCGCCAGCAGCTTGGGTGTACTAGCGGGAACGGGGAACACCGGGGAGCTGTTTTTT.

V is TRBV6-1 and J is TRBJ1-2; TRBD1 aligns across 8 bases. Per the germline V gene, CDR1 is MNHNS and CDR2 is SASEGT. The V gene end was trimmed by 2 bases and the J gene end by 7 bases; junction bases not matched to a gene: 6. The CDR3 length is 14 residues. The CDR3 loop reads CASSEYRDRGGYTF. CDR3 in DNA: TGTGCCAGCAGTGAATACCGCGACAGGGGTGGCTACACCTTC.

The V and J genes are TRBV20-1 and TRBJ2-7; 9 bases fit TRBD2. The J segment lost 5 bases and the V segment lost 3 bases, leaving 5 bases of the junction unmatched. CDR3 size: 13 residues. Looked up from germline, CDR1 is DFQATT and CDR2 is SNEGSKA (reference sequence). CDR3 DNA: TGCAGTGCTAGTAAGGGACTAGCCCACGAGCAGTACTTC. It specifies CSASKGLAHEQYF.

The V call is TRBV27, the J call TRBJ1-2, with 7 bases fitting TRBD1. The CDR3 is 13 amino acids. Per germline, CDR1 MNHEY and CDR2 SMNVEV (reference sequence). V shed 0 bases and J 13 bases; nucleotides not matched to a gene: 8. CDR3 amino acids: CASSLSWRGPGTF. Written as DNA, the CDR3 is TGTGCCAGCAGTTTATCGTGGAGGGGGCCCGGCACCTTC.

This clone was recorded a few times. The V call is TRBV9, the J call TRBJ1-5; 10 nucleotides align to TRBD1. Germline values: CDR1 SGDLS, CDR2 YYNGEE. The V gene end was trimmed by 4 bases and the J gene end by 7 bases; junction bases not matched to a gene: 8. This CDR3 contains 15 residues. The CDR3 protein is CASSPGTGVWQPQHF. In nucleotides, the CDR3 is TGTGCCAGCAGCCCCGGGACAGGGGTTTGGCAGCCCCAGCATTTT.

This sequence joins TRBV14 and TRBJ1-3; D is undetermined. Germline V gene sequence: CDR1 SGHDN, CDR2 FVKESK. The CDR3 spans 16 residues. V was trimmed by 1 base and J by 0 bases, leaving 10 bases between them. CDR3 nucleotides: TGTGCCAGCAGCCAAGGAGGACGGATCTCTGGAAACACCATATATTTT. Protein product: CASSQGGRISGNTIYF.

The chain has TRBV20-1 and TRBJ2-1; 11 bases agree with TRBD2. Germline values: CDR1 DFQATT, CDR2 SNEGSKA (reference sequence). The J segment lost 9 bases and the V segment lost 3 bases, leaving 4 bases of the junction unmatched. The CDR3 totals 13 residues. The CDR3 nucleotides are TGCAGTGCTAGTAGCGGGAGGGCCGGTGAGCAGTTCTTC. It translates to CSASSGRAGEQFF.

The V and J genes are TRBV6-5 and TRBJ1-3; 8 bases align to TRBD1. V trimming: 5 bases; J trimming: 4 bases; junction bases outside the gene matches: 4. There are 14 residues in the CDR3. Per germline, CDR1 MNHEY and CDR2 SVGAGI. The CDR3 reads CASSTGGSGNTIYF. CDR3 nucleotides: TGTGCCAGCAGTACAGGGGGATCGGGAAACACCATATATTTT.

This rearrangement joins TRBV5-6 to TRBJ1-4, with D unclear. Trimming removed 3 bases at V and 4 bases at J, with 16 bases between. The CDR3 length is 16 residues. CDR1 and CDR2 (germline): SGHDT, YYEEEE. The CDR3 nucleotides are TGTGCCAGCAGCTGGAGCGGCGGACCCAATAATGAAAAACTGTTTTTT. Translated: CASSWSGGPNNEKLFF.

This chain connects TRBV19 to TRBJ2-7; 8 bases fit TRBD1. Per germline, CDR1 LNHDA and CDR2 SQIVND (reference sequence). The ends lost 2 bases at V and 5 bases at J; junction bases unmatched: 17. The CDR3 loop spans 18 amino acids. CDR3 protein: CASSIPRRGQVGIDEQYF. The DNA for the CDR3 is TGTGCCAGTAGTATACCCCGTCGGGGACAGGTCGGGATTGACGAGCAGTACTTC.

The chain employs TRBV27 and TRBJ2-7; 12 bases are a match to TRBD2. The CDR3 is 15 amino acids. The germline CDR1 and CDR2 sequences are MNHEY and SMNVEV (reference sequence). J was trimmed by 1 base and V by 6 bases; bases with no gene match: 4. As DNA, the CDR3 is TGTGCCAGCAGGGCACTAGCGGGAGGATCCTACGAGCAGTACTTC. It yields the protein CASRALAGGSYEQYF.

The rearrangement links TRBV2 to TRBJ1-1, with unresolved D. With 0 bases removed from V and 7 bases from J, the gap between germline ends came to 9 bases. Germline V lookup: CDR1 SNHLY, CDR2 FYNNEI. The CDR3 sequence is 13 residues long. The CDR3 bases are TGTGCCAGCAGTGAAGCGCGAGGTGGTGAAGCTTTCTTT. Translation gives CASSEARGGEAFF.

This chain links TRBV24-1 with TRBJ2-1; TRBD2 agrees at 7 bases. The ends lost 4 bases at V and 6 bases at J; junction bases unmatched: 8. The germline V gene encodes CDR1 KGHDR and CDR2 SFDVKD. The CDR3 is 15 residues long. This CDR3 is CATSEGRDRLNEQFF. The CDR3 DNA reads TGTGCCACCAGTGAAGGGAGGGACCGACTCAATGAGCAGTTCTTC.

The rearrangement uses TRBV5-4 and TRBJ2-5; 10 bases map to TRBD1. The CDR3 is made up of 16 amino acids. CDR1 and CDR2 from the germline V gene are SGHNT and YYREEE (reference sequence). V lost 3 bases to trimming and J lost 2 bases; unmatched junction nucleotides: 7. The CDR3 DNA reads as TGTGCCAGCAGCTCCCTGGGACAGGGGTTGCAAGAGACCCAGTACTTC. It specifies CASSSLGQGLQETQYF.

J is TRBJ2-1 and V is TRBV9, with D possibly matching TRBD2 (6 bases). The germline V and J ends were trimmed by 1 base and 6 bases, with 11 bases remaining between them. The CDR3 is 14 residues long. Germline V lookup: CDR1 SGDLS, CDR2 YYNGEE. CDR3 in amino acids: CASSVRLEINEQFF. The CDR3 coding sequence is TGTGCCAGCAGCGTAAGACTAGAAATCAATGAGCAGTTCTTC.

The chain is built from TRBV30 and TRBJ2-1; D gene ambiguous. In germline, CDR1 is GTSNPN, CDR2 SVGIG (reference sequence). CDR3 size: 14 residues. Between the trimmed V and J ends, which lost 5 bases and 0 bases, there was a span of 11 bases. The CDR3 loop is CAWDGAGSYNEQFF. CDR3 DNA sequence: TGTGCCTGGGATGGAGCAGGCTCCTACAATGAGCAGTTCTTC.